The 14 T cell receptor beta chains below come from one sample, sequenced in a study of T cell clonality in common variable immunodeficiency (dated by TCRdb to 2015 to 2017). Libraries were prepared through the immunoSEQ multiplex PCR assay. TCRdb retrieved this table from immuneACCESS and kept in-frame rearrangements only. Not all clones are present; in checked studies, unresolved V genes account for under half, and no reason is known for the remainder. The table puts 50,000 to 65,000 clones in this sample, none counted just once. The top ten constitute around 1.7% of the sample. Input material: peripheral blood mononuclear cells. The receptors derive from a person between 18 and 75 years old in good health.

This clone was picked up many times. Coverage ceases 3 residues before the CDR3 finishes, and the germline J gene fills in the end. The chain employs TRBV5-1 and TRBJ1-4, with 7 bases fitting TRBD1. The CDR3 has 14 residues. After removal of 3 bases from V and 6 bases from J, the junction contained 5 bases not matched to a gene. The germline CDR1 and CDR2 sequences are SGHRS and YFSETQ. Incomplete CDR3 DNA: TGCGCCAGCAGCTCCAGGGGGAGTGATGAAAAA. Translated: CASSSRGSDEK. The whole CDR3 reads CASSSRGSDEKLFF.

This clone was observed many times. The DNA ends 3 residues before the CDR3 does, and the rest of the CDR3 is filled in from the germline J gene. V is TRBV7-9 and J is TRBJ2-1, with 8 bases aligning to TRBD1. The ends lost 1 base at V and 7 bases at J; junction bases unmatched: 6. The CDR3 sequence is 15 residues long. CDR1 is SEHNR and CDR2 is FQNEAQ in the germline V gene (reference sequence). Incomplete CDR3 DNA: TGTGCCAGCAGCTTAGGCGGGACAGGATCGAATGAG. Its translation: CASSLGGTGSNE. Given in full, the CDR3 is CASSLGGTGSNEQFF.

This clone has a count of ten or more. This CDR3 is CASSSPGQGNTEAFF. The sequenced CDR3 bases are TGTGCCAGCAGTTCGCCAGGACAGGGGAACACTGAA. The rearrangement joins TRBV7-3 to TRBJ1-1, with TRBD1 matching 8 bases. The observed sequence ends 3 residues before the CDR3 terminus, with the missing tail filled in from the germline J gene. Germline V gene lookup returns CDR1 SGHTA and CDR2 FQGTGA. CDR3 length: 15 amino acids. The V gene end was trimmed by 6 bases and the J gene end by 1 base; junction bases not matched to a gene: 7.

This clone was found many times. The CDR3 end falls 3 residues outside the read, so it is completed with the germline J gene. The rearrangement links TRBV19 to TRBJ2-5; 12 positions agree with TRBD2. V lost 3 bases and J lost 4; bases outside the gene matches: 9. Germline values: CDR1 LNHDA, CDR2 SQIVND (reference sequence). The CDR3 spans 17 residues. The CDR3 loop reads CASSIYPGLAGLETQYF. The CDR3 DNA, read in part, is TGTGCCAGTAGTATTTATCCAGGACTAGCGGGATTAGAGACC.

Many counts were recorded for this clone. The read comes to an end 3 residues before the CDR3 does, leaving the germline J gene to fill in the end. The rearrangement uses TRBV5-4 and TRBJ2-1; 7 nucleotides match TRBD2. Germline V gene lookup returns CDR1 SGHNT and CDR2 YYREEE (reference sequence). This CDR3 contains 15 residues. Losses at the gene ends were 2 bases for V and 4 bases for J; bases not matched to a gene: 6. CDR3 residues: CASSFAGVFYNEQFF. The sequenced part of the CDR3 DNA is TGTGCCAGCAGCTTCGCGGGAGTTTTTTACAATGAG.

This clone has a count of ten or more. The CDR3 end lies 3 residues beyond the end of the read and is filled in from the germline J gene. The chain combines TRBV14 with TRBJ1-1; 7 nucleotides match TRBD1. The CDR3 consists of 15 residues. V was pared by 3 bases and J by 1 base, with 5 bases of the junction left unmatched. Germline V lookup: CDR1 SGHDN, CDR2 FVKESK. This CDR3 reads CASSQNRGTNTEAFF. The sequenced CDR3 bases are TGTGCCAGCAGCCAGAACAGGGGCACGAACACTGAA.

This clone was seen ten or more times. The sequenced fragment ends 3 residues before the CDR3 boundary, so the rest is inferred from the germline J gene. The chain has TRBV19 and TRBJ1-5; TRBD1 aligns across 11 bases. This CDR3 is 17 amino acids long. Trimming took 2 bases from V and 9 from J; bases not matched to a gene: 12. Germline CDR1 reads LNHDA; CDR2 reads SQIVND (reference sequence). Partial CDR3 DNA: TGTGCCAGTAGTATATTACCCGGACAGGGGGCTCGAGCGCCC. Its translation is CASSILPGQGARAP. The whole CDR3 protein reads CASSILPGQGARAPQHF.

The CDR3 sequence is CASSPRTSGPYEQYF. The CDR3 DNA, read in part, is TGTGCCAGCAGTCCCCGGACTAGCGGACCCTACGAG. The chain carries TRBV27 and TRBJ2-7; 10 nucleotides match TRBD2. The read ends 3 residues before the CDR3 terminus; that terminus is restored from the germline J gene. Looked up from germline, CDR1 is MNHEY and CDR2 is SMNVEV (reference sequence). The V segment lost 5 bases and the J segment 2 bases; nucleotides outside the gene matches: 6. The CDR3 sequence is 15 residues long.

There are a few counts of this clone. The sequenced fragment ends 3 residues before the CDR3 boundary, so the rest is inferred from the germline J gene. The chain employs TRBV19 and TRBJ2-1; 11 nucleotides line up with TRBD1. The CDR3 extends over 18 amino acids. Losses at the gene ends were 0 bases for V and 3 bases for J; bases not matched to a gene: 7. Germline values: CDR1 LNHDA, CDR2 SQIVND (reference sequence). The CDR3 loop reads CASSIDLRGTGGYNEQFF. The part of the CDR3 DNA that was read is TGTGCCAGTAGTATAGATCTTAGGGGGACAGGGGGCTACAATGAG.

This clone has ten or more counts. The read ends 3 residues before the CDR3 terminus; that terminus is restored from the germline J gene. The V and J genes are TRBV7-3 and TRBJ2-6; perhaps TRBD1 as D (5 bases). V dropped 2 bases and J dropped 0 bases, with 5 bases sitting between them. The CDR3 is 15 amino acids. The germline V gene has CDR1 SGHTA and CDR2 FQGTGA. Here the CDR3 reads CASSLDSSGANVLTF. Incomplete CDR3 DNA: TGTGCCAGCAGCTTAGACAGCTCTGGGGCCAACGTC.

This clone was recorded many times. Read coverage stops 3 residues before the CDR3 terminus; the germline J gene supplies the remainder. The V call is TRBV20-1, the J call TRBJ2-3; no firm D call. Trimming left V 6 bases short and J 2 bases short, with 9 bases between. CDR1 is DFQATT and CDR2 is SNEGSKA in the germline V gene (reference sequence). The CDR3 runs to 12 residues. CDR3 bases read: TGCAGTGCCAGGCCACTCACAGATACG. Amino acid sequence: CSARPLTDT. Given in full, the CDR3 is CSARPLTDTQYF.

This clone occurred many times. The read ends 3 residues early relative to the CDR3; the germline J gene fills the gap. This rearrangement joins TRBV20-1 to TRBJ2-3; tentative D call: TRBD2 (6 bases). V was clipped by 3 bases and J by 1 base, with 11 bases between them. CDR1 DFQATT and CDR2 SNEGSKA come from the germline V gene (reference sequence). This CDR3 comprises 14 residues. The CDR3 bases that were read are TGCAGTGCTAGTGGCGGGGCGCGCACAGATACG. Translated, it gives CSASGGARTDT. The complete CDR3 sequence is CSASGGARTDTQYF.

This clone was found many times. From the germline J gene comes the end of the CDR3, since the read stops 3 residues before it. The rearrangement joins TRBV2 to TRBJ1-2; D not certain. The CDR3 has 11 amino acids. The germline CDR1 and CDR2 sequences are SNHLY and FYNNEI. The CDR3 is CAGTEQYGYTF. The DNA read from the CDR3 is TGTGCAGGTACCGAACAGTATGGC.

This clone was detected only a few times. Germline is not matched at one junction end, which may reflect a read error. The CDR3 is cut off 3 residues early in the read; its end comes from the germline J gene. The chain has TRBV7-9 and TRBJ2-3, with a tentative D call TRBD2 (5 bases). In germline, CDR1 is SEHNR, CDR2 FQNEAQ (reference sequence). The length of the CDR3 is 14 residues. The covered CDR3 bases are TGTTCCAGCAGCTTGGAGAGGGGCACAGATACG. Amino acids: CSSSLERGTDT. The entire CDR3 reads CSSSLERGTDTQYF. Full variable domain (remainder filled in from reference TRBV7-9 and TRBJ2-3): DTGVSQNPRHKITKRGQNVTFRCDPISEHNRLYWYRQTLGQGPEFLTYFQNEAQLEKSRLLSDRFSAERPKGSFSTLEIQRTEQGDSAMYLCSSSLERGTDTQYFGPGTRLTVL.